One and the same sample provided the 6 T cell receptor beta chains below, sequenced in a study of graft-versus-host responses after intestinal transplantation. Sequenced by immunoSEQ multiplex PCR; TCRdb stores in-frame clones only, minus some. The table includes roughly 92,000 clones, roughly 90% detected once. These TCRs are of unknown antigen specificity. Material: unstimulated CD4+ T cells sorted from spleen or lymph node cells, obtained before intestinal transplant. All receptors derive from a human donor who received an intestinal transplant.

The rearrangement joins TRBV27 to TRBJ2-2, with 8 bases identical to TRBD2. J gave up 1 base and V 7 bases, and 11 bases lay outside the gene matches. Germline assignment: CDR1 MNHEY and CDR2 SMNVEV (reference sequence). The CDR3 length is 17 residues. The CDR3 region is CASIHSGVGRNTGELFF. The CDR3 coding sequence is TGTGCCAGCATACATAGCGGGGTAGGAAGGAACACCGGGGAGCTGTTTTTT.

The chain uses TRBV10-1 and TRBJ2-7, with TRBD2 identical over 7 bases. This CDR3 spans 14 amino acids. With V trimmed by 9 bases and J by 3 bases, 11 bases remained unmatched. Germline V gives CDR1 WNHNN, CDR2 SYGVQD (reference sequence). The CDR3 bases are TGCGCCAGTGTCCCGGGAGGCTCTTACTACGAGCAGTACTTC. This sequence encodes CASVPGGSYYEQYF.

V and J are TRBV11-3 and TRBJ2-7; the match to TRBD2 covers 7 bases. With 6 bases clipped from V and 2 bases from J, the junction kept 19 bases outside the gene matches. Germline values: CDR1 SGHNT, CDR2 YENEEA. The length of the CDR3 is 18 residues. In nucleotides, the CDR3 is TGTGCCAGCAGGGGGGGGGTGCCGACCAAAAGTCCCCCCTACGAGCAGTACTTC. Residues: CASRGGVPTKSPPYEQYF.

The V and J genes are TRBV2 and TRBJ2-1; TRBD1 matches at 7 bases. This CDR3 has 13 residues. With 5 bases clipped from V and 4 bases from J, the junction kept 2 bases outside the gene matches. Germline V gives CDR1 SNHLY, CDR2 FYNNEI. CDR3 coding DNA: TGTGCCAGCAGTACAGGGGAATACAATGAGCAGTTCTTC. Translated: CASSTGEYNEQFF. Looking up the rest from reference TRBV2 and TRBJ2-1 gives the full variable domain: EPEVTQTPSHQVTQMGQEVILRCVPISNHLYFYWYRQILGQKVEFLVSFYNNEISEKSEIFDDQFSVERPDGSNFTLKIRSTKLEDSAMYFCASSTGEYNEQFFGPGTRLTVL.

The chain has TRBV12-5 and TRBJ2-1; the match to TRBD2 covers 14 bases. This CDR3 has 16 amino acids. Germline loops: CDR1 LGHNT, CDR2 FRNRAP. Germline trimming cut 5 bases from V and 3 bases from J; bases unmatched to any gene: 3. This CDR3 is CASGPGTSGGYNEQFF. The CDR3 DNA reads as TGTGCTAGTGGTCCGGGGACTAGCGGGGGCTACAATGAGCAGTTCTTC.

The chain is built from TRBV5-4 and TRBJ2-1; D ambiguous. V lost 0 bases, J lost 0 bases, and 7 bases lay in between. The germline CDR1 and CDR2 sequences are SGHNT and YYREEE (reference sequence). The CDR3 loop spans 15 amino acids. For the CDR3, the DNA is TGTGCCAGCAGCTTGGCCACCAGCTCCTACAATGAGCAGTTCTTC. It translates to CASSLATSSYNEQFF.